This TCR beta chain originates from a study of T cell repertoires in cytomegalovirus infection. Study-wide context: An indication of both CMV infection and matching HLA type came from public TCR beta signatures.

TCRdb used MiXCR to reprocess the reads, holding one entry per CDR3 protein. This sample has around 200,000 distinct CDR3 sequences; about a sixth occur once, and the top ten carry approximately 25%. This clonotype turned up a few times. Trimming cost V 10 bases and J 2 bases; bases outside gene matches: 7. Germline CDR1 and CDR2: MDHEN and SYDVKM. The CDR3 loop spans 14 amino acids. Sequences were obtained from CD8+ T cells from PBMCs. The V call is TRBV28, the J call TRBJ2-7; TRBD2 matches 11 bases. The receptor was derived from a human donor in good health (CMV status not recorded). Some clones in this sample may be carry-over from other donors' samples. The CDR3 sequence: CATTGLAAPYEQYF. DNA of the CDR3: TGTGCCACGACGGGACTAGCGGCACCCTACGAGCAGTACTTC.